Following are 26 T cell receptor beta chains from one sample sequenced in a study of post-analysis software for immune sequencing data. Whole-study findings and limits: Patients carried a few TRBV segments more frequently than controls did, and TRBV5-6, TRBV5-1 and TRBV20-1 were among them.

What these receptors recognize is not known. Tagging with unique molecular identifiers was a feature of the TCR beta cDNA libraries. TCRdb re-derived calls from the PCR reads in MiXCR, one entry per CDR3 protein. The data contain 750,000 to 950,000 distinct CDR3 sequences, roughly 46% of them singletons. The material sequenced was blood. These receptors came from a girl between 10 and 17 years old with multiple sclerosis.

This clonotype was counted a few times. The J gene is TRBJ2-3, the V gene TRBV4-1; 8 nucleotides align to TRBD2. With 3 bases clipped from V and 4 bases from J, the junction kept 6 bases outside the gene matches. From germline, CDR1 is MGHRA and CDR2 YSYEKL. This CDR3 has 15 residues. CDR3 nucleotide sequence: TGCGCCAGCAGCCATGAGCGGGAGTGGTCAGATACGCAGTATTTT. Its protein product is CASSHEREWSDTQYF.

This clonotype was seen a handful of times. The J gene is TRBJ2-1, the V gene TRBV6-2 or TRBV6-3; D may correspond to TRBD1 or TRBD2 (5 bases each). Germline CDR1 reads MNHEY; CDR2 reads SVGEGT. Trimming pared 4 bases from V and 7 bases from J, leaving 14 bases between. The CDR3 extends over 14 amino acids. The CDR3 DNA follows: TGTGCCAGCAGTTGGGGGAGCAATACAAATGAGCAGTTCTTC. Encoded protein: CASSWGSNTNEQFF.

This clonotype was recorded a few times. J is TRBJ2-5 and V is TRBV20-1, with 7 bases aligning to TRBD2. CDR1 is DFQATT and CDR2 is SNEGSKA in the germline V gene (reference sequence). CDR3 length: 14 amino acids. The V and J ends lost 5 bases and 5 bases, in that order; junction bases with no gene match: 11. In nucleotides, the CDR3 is TGCAGTGCTCCCCCTGGGAGGGAGGACGAGACCCAGTACTTC. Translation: CSAPPGREDETQYF.

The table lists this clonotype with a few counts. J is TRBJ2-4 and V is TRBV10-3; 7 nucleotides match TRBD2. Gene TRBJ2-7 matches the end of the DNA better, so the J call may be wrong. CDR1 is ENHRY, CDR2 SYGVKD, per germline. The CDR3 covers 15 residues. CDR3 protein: CAISESSAGVAEQYF. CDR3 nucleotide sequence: TGTGCCATCAGTGAGTCGTCGGCGGGAGTTGCCGAGCAGTACTTC.

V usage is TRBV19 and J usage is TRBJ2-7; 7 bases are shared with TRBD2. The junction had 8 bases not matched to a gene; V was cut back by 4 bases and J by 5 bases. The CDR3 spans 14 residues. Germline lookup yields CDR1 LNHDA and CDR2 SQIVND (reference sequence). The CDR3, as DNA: TGTGCCAGTAGTACAAGGACTAGATGGAACGAGCAGTACTTC. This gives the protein CASSTRTRWNEQYF.

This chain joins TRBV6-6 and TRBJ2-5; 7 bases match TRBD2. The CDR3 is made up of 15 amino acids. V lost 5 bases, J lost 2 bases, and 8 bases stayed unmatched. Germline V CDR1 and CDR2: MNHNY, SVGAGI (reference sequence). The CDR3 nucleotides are TGTGCCAGCAGTCCTACCCGGGGAGGGCAAGAGACCCAGTACTTC. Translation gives CASSPTRGGQETQYF.

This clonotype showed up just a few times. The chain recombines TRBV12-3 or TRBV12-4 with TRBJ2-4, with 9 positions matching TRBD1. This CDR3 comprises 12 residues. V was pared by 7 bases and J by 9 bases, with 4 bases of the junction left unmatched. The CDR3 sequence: CASTGTGFIQYF. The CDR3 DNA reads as TGTGCCAGCACCGGGACAGGGTTCATTCAGTACTTC.

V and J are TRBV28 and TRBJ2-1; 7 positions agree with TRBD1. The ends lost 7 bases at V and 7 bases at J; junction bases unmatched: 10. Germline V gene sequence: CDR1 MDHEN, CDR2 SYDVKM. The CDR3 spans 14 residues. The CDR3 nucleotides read TGTGCCAGCACCCGACAGGGTAGTCAAAATGAGCAGTTCTTC. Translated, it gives CASTRQGSQNEQFF.

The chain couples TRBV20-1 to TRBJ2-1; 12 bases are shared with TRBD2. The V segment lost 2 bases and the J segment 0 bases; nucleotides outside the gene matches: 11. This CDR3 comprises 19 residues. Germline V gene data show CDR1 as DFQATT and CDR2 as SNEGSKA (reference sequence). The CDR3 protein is CSARPTHRLAGDSYNEQFF. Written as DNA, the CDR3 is TGCAGTGCTAGACCCACCCACCGACTAGCGGGAGACTCCTACAATGAGCAGTTCTTC.

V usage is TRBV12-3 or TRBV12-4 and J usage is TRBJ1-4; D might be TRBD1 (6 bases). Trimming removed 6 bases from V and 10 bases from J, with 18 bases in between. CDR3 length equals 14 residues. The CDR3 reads CASRLTGIEGKLFF. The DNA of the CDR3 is TGTGCCAGCAGGCTAACAGGGATTGAGGGAAAACTGTTTTTT.

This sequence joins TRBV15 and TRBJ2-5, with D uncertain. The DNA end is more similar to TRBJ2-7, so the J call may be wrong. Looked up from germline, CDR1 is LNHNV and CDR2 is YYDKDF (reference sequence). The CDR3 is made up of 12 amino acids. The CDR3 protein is CATSRDGREQYF. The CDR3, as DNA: TGTGCCACCAGCAGAGATGGGCGCGAGCAGTACTTC.

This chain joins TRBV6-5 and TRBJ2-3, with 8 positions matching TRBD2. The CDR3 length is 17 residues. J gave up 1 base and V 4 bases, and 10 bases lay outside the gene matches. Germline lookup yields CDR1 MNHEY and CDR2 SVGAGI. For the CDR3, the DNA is TGTGCCAGCAGTTCTGGGGTGACTAGCGCGGGCACAGATACGCAGTATTTT. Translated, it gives CASSSGVTSAGTDTQYF.

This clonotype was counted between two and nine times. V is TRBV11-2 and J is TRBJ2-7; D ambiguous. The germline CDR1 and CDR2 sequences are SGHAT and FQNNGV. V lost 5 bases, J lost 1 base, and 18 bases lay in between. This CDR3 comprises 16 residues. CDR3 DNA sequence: TGTGCCAGCAGCCCCCTTAGAAGGGATTCATCCTACGAGCAGTACTTC. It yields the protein CASSPLRRDSSYEQYF.

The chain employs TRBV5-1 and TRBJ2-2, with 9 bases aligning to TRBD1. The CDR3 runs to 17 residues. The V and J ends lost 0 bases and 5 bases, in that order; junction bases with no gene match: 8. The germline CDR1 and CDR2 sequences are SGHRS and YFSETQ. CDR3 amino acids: CASSLDPDRGATGELFF. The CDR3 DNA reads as TGCGCCAGCAGCTTGGATCCAGACAGGGGGGCAACCGGGGAGCTGTTTTTT.

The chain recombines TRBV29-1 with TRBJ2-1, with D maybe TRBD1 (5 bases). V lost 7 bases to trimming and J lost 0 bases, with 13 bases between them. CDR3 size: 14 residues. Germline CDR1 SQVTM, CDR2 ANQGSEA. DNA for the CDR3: TGCAGCGCCGCTCAGGGCCACTCCTACAATGAGCAGTTCTTC. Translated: CSAAQGHSYNEQFF.

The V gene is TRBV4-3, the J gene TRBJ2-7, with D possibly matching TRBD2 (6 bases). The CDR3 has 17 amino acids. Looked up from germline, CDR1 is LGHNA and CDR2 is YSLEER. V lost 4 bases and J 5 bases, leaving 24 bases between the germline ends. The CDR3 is CASSPFRFGTGANEQYF. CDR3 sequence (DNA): TGCGCCAGCAGCCCGTTTAGGTTTGGGACTGGCGCCAACGAGCAGTACTTC.

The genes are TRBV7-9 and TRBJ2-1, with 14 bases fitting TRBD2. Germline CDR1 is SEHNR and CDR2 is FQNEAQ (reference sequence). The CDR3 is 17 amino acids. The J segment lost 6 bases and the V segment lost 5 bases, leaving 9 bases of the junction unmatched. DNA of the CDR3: TGTGCCAGCAGCCAAGGGGGACTAGCGGGAGATTCCAATGAGCAGTTCTTC. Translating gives CASSQGGLAGDSNEQFF.

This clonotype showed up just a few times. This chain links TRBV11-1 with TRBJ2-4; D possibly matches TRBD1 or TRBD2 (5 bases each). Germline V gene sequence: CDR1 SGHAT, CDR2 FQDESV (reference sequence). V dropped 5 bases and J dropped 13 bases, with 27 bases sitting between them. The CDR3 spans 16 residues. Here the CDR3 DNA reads TGTGCCAGCAGCCCCGGCGGTTATGACGGGACGGTGGAGCAGTACTTC. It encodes CASSPGGYDGTVEQYF.

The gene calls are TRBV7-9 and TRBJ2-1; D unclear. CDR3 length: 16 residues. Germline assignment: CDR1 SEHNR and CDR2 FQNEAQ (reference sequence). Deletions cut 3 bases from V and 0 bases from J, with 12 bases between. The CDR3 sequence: CASSFDRSSSYNEQFF. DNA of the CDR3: TGTGCCAGCAGCTTCGATAGGTCTAGCTCCTACAATGAGCAGTTCTTC.

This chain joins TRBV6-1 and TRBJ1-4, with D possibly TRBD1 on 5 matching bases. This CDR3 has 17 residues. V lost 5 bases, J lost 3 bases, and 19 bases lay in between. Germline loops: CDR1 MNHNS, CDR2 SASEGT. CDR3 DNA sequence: TGTGCCAGCAGTCGGGGAGGGGCCTCTTTTGCTAATGAAAAACTGTTTTTT. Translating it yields CASSRGGASFANEKLFF.

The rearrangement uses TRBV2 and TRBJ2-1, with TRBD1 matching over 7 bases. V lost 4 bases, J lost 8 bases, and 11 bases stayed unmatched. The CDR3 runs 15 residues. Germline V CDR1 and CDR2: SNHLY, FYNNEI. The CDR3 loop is CASSVLRDSPYEQFF. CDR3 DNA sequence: TGTGCCAGCAGTGTACTAAGGGACAGCCCGTATGAGCAGTTCTTC. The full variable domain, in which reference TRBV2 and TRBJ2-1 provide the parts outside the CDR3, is EPEVTQTPSHQVTQMGQEVILRCVPISNHLYFYWYRQILGQKVEFLVSFYNNEISEKSEIFDDQFSVERPDGSNFTLKIRSTKLEDSAMYFCASSVLRDSPYEQFFGPGTRLTVL.

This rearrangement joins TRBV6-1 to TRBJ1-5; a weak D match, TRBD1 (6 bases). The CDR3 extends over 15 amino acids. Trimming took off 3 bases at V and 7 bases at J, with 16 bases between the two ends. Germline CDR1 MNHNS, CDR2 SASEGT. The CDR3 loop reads CASSDRGGQEQPQHF. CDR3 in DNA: TGTGCCAGCAGTGACCGCGGGGGGCAGGAGCAGCCCCAGCATTTT.

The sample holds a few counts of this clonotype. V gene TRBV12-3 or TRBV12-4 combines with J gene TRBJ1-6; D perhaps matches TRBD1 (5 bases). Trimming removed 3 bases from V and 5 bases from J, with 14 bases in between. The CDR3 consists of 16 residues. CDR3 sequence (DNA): TGTGCCAGCAGTTTCCTCTCGGGACCGAATAATTCACCCCTCCACTTT. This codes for CASSFLSGPNNSPLHF.

The CDR3 reads CASYPGQLFQETQYF. Here the CDR3 DNA reads TGTGCCAGCTACCCGGGACAGCTTTTCCAAGAGACCCAGTACTTC. V usage is TRBV6-6 and J usage is TRBJ2-5, with TRBD1 matching 7 bases. Germline trimming cut 8 bases from V and 1 base from J; bases unmatched to any gene: 10. Germline loops: CDR1 MNHNY, CDR2 SVGAGI (reference sequence). This CDR3 contains 15 residues.

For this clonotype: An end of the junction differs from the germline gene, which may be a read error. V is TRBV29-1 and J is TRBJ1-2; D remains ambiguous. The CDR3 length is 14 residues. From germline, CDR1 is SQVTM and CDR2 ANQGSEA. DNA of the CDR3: TGCAGCGTTGAAGCAAACGGGCGTGACTATAGCTACACCTTC. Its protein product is CSVEANGRDYSYTF.

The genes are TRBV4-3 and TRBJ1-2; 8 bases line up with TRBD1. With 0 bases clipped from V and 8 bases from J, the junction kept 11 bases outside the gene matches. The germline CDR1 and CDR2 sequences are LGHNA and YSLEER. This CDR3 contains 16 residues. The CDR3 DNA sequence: TGCGCCAGCAGCCAAGATACAGGGGCAGGGGGCTTCGGCTACACCTTC. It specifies CASSQDTGAGGFGYTF.